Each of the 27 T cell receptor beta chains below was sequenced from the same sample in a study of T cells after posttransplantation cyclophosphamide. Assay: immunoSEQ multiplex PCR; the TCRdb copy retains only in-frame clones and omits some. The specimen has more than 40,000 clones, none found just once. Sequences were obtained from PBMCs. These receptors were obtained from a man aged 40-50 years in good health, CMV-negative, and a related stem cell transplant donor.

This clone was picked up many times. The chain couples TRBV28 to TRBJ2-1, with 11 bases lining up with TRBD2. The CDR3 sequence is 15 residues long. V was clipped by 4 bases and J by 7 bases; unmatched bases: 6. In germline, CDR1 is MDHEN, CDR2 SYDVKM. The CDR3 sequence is CASSYTSGRSNEQFF. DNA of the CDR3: TGTGCCAGCAGTTATACTAGCGGGAGATCTAATGAGCAGTTCTTC.

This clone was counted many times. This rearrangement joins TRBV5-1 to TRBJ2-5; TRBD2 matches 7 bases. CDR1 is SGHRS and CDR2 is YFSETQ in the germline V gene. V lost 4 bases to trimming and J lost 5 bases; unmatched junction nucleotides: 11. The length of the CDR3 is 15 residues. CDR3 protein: CASSRDAGDGETQYF. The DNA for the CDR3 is TGCGCCAGCAGCCGGGATGCGGGAGACGGTGAGACCCAGTACTTC.

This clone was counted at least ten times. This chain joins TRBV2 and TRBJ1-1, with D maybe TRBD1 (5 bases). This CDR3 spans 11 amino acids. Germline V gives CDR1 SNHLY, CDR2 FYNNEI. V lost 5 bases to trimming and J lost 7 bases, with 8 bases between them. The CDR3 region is CASSYRLEAFF. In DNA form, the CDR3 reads TGTGCCAGCAGTTACAGGCTTGAAGCTTTCTTT.

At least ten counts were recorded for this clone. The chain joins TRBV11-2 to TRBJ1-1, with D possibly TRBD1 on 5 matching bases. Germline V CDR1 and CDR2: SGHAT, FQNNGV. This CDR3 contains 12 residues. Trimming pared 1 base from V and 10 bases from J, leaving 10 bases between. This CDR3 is CASSLVAGGAFF. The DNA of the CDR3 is TGTGCCAGCAGCTTAGTTGCGGGGGGAGCTTTCTTT.

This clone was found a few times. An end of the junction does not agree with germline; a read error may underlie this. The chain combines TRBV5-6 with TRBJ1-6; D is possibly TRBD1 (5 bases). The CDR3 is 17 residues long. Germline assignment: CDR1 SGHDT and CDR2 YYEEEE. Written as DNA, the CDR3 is TGTGCCAGCACCTTGGGAATCGGGGGACCCTTTGGGTCACCCCTCCACTTT. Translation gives CASTLGIGGPFGSPLHF.

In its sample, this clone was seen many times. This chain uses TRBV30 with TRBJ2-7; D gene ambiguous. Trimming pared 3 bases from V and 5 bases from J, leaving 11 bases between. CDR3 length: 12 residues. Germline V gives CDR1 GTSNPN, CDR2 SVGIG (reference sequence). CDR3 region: CAWRLSLHEQYF. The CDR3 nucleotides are TGTGCCTGGAGACTTAGTTTGCACGAGCAGTACTTC.

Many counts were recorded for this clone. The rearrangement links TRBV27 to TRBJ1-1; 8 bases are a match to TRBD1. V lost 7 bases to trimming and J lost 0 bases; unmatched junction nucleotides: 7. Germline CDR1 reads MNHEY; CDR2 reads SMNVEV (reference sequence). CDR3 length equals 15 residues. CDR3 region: CASILTGGLNTEAFF. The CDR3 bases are TGTGCCAGCATACTAACAGGGGGATTGAACACTGAAGCTTTCTTT.

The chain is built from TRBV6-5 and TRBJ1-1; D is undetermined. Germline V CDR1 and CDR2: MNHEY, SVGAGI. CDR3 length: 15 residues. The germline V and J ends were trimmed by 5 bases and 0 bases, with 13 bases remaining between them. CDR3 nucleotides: TGTGCCAGCAGTGCTCCAGGATTTATGAACACTGAAGCTTTCTTT. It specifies CASSAPGFMNTEAFF.

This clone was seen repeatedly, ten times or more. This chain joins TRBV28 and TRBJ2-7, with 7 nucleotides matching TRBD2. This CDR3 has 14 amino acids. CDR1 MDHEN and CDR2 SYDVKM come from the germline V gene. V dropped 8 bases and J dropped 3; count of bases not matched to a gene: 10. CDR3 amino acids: CASRQASGLYEQYF. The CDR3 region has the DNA TGTGCCAGCCGGCAAGCTAGCGGACTCTACGAGCAGTACTTC.

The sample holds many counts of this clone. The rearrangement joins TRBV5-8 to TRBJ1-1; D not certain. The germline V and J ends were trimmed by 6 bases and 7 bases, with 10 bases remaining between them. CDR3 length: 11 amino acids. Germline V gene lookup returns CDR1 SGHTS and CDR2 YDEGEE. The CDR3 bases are TGTGCCAGCACCAACTTTGGTGAAGCTTTCTTT. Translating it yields CASTNFGEAFF.

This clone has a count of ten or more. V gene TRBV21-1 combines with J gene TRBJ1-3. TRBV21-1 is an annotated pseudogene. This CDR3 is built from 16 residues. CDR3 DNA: TGTGCCAGCAGCAAAGTCCGAGCGGGTAATGGAAACACCATATATTTT. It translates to CASSKVRAGNGNTIYF.

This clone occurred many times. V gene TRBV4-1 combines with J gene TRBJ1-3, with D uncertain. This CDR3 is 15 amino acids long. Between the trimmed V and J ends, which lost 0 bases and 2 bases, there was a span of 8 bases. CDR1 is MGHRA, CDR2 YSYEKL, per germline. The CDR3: CASSQDREAGNTIYF. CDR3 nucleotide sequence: TGCGCCAGCAGCCAAGACCGGGAAGCTGGAAACACCATATATTTT.

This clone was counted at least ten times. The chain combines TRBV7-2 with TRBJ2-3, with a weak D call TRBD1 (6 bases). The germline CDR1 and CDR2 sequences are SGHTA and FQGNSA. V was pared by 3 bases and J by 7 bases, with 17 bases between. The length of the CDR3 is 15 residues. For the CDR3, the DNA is TGTGCCAGCAGCTTGCCACAGACAGGCCGGAATACGCAGTATTTT. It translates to CASSLPQTGRNTQYF.

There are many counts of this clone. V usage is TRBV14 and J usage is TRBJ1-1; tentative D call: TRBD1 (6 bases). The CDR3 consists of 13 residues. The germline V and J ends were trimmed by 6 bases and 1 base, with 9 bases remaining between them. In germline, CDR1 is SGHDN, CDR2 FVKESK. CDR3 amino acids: CASSLTGNTEAFF. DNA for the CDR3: TGTGCCAGCAGTCTGACAGGGAACACTGAAGCTTTCTTT.

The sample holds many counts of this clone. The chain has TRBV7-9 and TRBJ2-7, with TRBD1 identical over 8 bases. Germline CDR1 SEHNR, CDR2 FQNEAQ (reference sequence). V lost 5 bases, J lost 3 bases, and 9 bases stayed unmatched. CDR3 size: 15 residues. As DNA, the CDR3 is TGTGCCAGCAGCCCCCCGGACAGGGCCTTCTACGAGCAGTACTTC. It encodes CASSPPDRAFYEQYF.

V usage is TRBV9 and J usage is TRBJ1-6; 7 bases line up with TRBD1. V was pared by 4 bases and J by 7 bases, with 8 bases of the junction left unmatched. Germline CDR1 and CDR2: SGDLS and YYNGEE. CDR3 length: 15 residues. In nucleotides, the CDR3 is TGTGCCAGCAGCCTACAGACAGGGCAAAATTCACCCCTCCACTTT. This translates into CASSLQTGQNSPLHF.

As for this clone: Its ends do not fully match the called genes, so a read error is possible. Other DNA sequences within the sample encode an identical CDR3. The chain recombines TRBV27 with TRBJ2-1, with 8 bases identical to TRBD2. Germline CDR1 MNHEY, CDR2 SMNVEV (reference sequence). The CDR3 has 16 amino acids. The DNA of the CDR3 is TGTGCCAGCAGCACCTTAGCGGGAACGGCGGACAACGAGCAGTTCTTC. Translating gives CASSTLAGTADNEQFF.

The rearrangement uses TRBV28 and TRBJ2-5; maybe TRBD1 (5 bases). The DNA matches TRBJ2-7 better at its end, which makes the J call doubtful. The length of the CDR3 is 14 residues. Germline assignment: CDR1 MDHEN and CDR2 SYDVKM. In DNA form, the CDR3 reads TGTGCCAGCACCTTAAGGGGCTCCTTCTACGAGCAGTACTTC. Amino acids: CASTLRGSFYEQYF.

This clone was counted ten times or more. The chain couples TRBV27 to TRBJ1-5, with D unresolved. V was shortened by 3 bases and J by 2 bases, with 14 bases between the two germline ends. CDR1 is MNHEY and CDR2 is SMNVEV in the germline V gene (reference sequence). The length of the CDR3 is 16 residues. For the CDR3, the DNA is TGTGCCAGCAGTTTTTCTCGGAGTCTGGGCAATCAGCCCCAGCATTTT. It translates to CASSFSRSLGNQPQHF.

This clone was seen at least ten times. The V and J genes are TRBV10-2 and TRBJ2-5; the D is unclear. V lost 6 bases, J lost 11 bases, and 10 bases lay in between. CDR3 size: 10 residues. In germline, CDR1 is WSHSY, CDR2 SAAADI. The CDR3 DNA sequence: TGCGCCAGCAGCTCCCGAGAGCAGTACTTC. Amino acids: CASSSREQYF.

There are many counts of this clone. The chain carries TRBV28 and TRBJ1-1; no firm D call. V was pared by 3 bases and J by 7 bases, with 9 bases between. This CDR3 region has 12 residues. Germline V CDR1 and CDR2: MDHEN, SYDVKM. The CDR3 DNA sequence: TGTGCCAGCAGTTTCGCCGACTTTGAAGCTTTCTTT. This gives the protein CASSFADFEAFF.

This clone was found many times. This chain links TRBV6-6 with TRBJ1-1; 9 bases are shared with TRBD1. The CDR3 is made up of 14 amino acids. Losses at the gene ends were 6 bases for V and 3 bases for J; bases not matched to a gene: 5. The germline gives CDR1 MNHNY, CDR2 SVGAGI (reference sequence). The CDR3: CASSPGDRDTEAFF. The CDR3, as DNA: TGTGCCAGCAGCCCCGGGGACAGGGACACTGAAGCTTTCTTT.

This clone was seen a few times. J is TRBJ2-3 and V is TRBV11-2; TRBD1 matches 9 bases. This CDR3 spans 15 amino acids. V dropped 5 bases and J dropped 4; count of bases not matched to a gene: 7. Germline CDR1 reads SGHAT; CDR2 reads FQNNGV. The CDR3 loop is CASSQTRQGADTQYF. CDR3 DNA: TGTGCCAGCAGCCAAACCAGACAGGGGGCAGATACGCAGTATTTT.

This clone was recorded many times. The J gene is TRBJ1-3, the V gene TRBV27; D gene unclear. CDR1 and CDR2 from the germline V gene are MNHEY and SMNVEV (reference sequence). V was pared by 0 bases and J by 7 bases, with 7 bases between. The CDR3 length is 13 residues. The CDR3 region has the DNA TGTGCCAGCAGTTTATCCGGGTCCAACACCATATATTTT. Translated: CASSLSGSNTIYF.

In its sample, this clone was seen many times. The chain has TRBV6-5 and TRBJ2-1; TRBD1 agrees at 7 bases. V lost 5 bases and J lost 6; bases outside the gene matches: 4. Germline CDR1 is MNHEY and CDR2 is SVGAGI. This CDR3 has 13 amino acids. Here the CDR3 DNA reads TGTGCCAGCAGTGTACAGGGGAGCAATGAGCAGTTCTTC. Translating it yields CASSVQGSNEQFF.

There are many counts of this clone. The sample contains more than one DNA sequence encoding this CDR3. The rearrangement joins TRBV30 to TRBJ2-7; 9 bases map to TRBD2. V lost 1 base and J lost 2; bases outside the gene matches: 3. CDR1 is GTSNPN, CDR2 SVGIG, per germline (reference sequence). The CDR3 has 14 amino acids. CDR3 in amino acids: CAWSGTSVAYEQYF. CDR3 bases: TGTGCCTGGAGTGGGACTAGCGTAGCCTACGAGCAGTACTTC.

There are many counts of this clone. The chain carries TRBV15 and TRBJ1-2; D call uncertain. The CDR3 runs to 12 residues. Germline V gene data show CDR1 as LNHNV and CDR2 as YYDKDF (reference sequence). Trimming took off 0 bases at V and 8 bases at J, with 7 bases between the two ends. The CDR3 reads CATSRDEGGYTF. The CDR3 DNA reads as TGTGCCACCAGCAGAGATGAGGGCGGCTACACCTTC.